This T cell receptor (beta chain) was sequenced during a study of CD8+ T cells in alopecia areata. As for the study in general: Treatment with tofacitinib (6 to 18 months) was followed by 6 months off drug.

Findings of the study overall: There were also resident alphabeta T cells of normal skin sequenced in scalp samples.

Treatment described: oral pan-JAK inhibitor, 5-10 mg twice daily. RNA extraction and reverse transcription yielded cDNA as sequencing template. The repertoire was sequenced with immunoSEQ multiplex PCR; TCRdb's copy has only in-frame clones and lacks some. In the table there are 150,000 to 200,000 clones, 45% to 75% of which are singletons. CDR3 length equals 15 residues. Per germline, CDR1 LNHNV and CDR2 YYDKDF (reference sequence). V was trimmed by 5 bases and J by 3 bases, leaving 16 bases between them. This clone appeared a few times. Its specificity is not known. The chain employs TRBV15 and TRBJ2-5; D perhaps matches TRBD1 (7 bases). The sample consisted of CD4+ T cells sorted from blood, taken at week 4, from a patient treated with tofacitinib. This receptor was obtained from a human donor with alopecia areata. The DNA for the CDR3 is TGTGCCACCAGCGGGGGGACAGCCCAAGAAGAGACCCAGTACTTC. Translated, it gives CATSGGTAQEETQYF.